This paragraph reports one TCR beta chain. The antigen is unknown. The germline V gene has CDR1 SGDLS and CDR2 YYNGEE. This CDR3 comprises 17 residues. Losses at the gene ends were 0 bases for V and 0 bases for J; bases not matched to a gene: 4. The study ran its PCR with 60 Vbeta and 13 Jbeta primers. Repertoires were generated with immunoSEQ multiplex PCR, while TCRdb's copy carries only in-frame clones and drops some. The repertoire holds approximately 250,000 clones, with about three quarters as singletons. This sample was included in a study of cytomegalovirus exposure and HLA in healthy donors. Turning to the study itself: Membership in the Caucasian-associated ancestry cluster was found for 81% of approximately 380 genotyped donors.

Overall study findings and caveats: An analysis that came later showed most CMV-associated TCR beta chains appearing HLA-restricted. Being productive about 87% or about 30% of the time was typical of most TCR beta V segments in an earlier analysis. It emerged from a later analysis that several of the most significant clusters appeared to be linked to common viral pathogens.

This sequence joins TRBV9 and TRBJ2-3; 10 bases agree with TRBD2. Material: PBMCs. The receptor was isolated from a boy between 10 and 17 years old in good health and CMV-seronegative. The CDR3 nucleotides read TGTGCCAGCAGCGTAGGCCGGACTAGCGGTAGCACAGATACGCAGTATTTT. This sequence encodes CASSVGRTSGSTDTQYF.